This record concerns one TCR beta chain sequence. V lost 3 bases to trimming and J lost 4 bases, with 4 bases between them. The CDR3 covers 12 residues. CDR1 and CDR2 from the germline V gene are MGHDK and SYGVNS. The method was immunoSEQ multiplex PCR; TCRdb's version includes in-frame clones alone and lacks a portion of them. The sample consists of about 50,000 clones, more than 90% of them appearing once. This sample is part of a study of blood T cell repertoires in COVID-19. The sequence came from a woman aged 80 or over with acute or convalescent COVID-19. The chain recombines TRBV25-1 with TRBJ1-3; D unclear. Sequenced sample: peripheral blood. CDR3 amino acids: CASSDRGNTIYF. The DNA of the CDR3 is TGTGCCAGCAGTGACAGGGGAAACACCATATATTTT.